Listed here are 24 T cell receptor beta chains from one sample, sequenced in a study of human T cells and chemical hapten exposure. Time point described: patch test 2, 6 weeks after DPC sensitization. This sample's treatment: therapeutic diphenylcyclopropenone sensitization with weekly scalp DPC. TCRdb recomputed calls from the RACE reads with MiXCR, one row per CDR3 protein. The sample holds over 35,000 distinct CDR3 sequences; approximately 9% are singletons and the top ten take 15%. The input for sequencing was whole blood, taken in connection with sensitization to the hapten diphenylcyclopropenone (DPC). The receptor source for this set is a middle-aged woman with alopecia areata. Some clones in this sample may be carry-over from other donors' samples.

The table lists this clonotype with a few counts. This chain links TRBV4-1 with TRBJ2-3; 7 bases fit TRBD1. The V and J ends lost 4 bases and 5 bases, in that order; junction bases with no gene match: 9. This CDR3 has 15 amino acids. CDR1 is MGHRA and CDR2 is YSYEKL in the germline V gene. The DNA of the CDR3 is TGCGCCAGCAGCCGCAGACAGGGAACTGAAGATACGCAGTATTTT. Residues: CASSRRQGTEDTQYF.

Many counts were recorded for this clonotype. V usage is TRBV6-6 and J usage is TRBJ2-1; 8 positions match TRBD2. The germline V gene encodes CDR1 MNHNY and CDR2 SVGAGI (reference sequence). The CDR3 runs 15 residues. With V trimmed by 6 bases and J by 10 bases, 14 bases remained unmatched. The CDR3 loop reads CASSRPPAAGGEQFF. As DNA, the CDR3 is TGTGCCAGCAGCCGACCGCCTGCGGCGGGGGGCGAGCAGTTCTTC.

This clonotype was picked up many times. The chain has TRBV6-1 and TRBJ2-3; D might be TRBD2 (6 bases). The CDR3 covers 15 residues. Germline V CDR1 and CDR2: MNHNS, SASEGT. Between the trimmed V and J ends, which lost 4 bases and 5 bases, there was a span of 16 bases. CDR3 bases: TGTGCCAGCAGTGCCCGACTAGGGGCGGGAGATACGCAGTATTTT. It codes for CASSARLGAGDTQYF.

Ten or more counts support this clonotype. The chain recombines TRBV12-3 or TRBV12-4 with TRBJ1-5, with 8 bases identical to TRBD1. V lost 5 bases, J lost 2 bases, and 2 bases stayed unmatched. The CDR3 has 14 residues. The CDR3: CASSLTGGNQPQHF. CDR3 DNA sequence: TGTGCCAGCAGTCTGACAGGGGGCAATCAGCCCCAGCATTTT.

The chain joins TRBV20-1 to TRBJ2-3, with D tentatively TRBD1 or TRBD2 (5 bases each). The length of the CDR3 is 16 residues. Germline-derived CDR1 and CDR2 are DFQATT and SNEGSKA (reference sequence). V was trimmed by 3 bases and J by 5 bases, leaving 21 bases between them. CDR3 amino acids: CSASELRDLQGDTQYF. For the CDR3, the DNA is TGCAGTGCTAGTGAGCTCAGGGACCTACAAGGAGATACGCAGTATTTT.

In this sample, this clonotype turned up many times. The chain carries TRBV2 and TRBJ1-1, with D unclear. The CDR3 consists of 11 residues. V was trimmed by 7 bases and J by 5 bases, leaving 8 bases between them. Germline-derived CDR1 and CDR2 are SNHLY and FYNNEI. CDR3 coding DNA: TGTGCCAGCACCGGAGGGACTGAAGCTTTCTTT. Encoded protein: CASTGGTEAFF.

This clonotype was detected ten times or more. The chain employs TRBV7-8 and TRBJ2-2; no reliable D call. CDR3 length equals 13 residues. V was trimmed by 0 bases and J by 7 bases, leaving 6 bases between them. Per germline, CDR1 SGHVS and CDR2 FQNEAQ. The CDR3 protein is CASSLARGGELFF. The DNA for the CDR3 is TGTGCCAGCAGCTTAGCGAGAGGCGGGGAGCTGTTTTTT.

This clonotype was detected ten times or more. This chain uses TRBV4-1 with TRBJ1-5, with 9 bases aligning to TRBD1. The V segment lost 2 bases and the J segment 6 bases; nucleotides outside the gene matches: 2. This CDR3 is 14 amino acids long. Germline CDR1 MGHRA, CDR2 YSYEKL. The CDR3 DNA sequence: TGCGCCAGCAGCCAACGACAGGGGGTTCAGCCCCAGCATTTT. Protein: CASSQRQGVQPQHF.

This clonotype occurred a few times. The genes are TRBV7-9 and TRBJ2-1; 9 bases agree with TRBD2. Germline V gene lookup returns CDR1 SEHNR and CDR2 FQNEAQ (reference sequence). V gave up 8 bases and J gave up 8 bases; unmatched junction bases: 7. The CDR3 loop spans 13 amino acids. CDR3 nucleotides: TGTGCCAGCGGACTAGCGCCGTGGGATGAGCAGTTCTTC. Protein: CASGLAPWDEQFF.

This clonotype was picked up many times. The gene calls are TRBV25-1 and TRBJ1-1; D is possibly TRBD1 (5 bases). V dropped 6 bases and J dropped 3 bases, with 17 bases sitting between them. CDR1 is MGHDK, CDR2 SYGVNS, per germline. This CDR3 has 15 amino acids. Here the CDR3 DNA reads TGTGCCAGCAGGCCGCAGGGAAGGCTCCACACTGAAGCTTTCTTT. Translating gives CASRPQGRLHTEAFF.

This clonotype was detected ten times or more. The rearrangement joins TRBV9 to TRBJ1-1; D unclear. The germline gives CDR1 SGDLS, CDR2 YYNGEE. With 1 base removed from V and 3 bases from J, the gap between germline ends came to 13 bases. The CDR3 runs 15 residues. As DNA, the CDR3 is TGTGCCAGCAGCGTATCCCGGGTTGGGGACACTGAAGCTTTCTTT. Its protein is CASSVSRVGDTEAFF.

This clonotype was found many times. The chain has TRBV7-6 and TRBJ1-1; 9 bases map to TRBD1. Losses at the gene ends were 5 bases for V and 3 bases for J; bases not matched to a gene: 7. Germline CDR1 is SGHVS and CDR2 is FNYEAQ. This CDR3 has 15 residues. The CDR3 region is CASSPGGQGYTEAFF. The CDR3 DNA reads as TGTGCCAGCAGCCCAGGGGGACAGGGCTACACTGAAGCTTTCTTT.

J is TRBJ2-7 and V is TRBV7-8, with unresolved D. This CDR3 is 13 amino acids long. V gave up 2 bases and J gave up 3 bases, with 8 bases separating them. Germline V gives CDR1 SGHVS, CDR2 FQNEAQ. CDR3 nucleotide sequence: TGTGCCAGCAGCTTAATCCAGGACTACGAGCAGTACTTC. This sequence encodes CASSLIQDYEQYF.

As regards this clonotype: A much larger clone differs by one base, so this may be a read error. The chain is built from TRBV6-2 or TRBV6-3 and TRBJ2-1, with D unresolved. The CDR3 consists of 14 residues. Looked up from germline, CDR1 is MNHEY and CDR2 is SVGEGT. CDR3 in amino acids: CASSAQTKGDEQIF. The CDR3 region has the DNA TGTGCCAGCAGTGCACAGACAAAAGGTGATGAGCAGATCTTC.

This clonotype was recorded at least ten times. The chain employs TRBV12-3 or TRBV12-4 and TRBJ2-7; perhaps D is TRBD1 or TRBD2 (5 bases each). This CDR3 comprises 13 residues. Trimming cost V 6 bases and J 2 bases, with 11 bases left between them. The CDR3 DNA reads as TGTGCCAGCAGACCCGGGACGGCCTACGAGCAGTACTTC. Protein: CASRPGTAYEQYF.

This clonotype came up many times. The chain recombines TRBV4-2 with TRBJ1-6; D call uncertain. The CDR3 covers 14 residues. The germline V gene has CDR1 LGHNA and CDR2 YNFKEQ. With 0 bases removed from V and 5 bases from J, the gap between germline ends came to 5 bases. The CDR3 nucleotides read TGTGCCAGCAGCCAAGACAGCAATAATTCACCCCTCCACTTT. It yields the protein CASSQDSNNSPLHF.

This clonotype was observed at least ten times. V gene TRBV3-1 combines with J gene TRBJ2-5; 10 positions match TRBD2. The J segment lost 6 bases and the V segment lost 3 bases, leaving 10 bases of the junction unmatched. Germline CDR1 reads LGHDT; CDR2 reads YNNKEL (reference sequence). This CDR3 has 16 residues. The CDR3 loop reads CASSHSGGTSRQTQYF. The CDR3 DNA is TGTGCCAGCAGCCATAGCGGGGGGACCTCCAGGCAGACCCAGTACTTC.

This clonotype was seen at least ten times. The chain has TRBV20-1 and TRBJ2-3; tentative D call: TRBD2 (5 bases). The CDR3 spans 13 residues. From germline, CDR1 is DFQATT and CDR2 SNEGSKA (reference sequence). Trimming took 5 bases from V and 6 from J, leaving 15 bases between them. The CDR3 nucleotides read TGCAGTGCTCGGATCGGGGTGGCGGATACGCAGTATTTT. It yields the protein CSARIGVADTQYF.

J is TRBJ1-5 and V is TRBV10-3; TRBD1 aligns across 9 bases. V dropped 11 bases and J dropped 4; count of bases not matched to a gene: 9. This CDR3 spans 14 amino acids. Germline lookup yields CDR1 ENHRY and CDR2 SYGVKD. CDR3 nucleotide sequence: TGTGCCTCTCAGACAGGGGGGCTAAATCAGCCCCAGCATTTT. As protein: CASQTGGLNQPQHF.

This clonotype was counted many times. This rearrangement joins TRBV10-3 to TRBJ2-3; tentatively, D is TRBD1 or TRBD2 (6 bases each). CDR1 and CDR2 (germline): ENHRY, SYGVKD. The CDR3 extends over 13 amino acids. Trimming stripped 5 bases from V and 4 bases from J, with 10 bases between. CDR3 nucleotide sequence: TGTGCCATCAGTCCGGGGGCGGCAGATACGCAGTATTTT. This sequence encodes CAISPGAADTQYF.

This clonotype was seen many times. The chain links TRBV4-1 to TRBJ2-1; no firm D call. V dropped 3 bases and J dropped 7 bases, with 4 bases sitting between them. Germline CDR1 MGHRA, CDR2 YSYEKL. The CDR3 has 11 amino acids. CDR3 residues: CASSHINEQFF. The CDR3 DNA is TGCGCCAGCAGCCACATTAATGAGCAGTTCTTC.

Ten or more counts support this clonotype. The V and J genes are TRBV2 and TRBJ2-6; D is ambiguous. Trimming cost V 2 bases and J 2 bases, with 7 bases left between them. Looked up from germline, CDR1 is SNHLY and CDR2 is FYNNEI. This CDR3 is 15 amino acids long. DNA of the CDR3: TGTGCCAGCAGTGAACTAGGAACTGGGGCCAACGTCCTGACTTTC. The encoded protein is CASSELGTGANVLTF.

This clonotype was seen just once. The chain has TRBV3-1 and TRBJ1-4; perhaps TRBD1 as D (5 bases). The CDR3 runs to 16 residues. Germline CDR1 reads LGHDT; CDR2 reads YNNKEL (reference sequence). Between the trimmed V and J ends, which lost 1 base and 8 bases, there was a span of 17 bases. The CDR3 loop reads CASSQVATVVYEKLFF. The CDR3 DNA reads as TGTGCCAGCAGCCAAGTGGCGACAGTAGTCTACGAAAAACTGTTTTTT.

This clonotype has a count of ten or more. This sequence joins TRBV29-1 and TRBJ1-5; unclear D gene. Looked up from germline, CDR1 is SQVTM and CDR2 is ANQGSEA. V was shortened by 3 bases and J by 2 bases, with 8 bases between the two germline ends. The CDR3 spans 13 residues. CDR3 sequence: CSVDGPGNQPQHF. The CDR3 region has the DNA TGCAGCGTTGATGGGCCAGGCAATCAGCCCCAGCATTTT.